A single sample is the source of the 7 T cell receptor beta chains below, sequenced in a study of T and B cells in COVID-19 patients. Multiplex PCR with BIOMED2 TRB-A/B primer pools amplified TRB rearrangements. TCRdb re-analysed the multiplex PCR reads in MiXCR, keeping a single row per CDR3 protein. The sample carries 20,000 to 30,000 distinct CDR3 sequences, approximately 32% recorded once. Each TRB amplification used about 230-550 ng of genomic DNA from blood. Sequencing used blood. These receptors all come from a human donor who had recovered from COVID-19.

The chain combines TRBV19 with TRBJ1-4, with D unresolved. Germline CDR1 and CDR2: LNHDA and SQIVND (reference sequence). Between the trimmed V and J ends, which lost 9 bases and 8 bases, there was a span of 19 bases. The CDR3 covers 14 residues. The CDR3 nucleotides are TGTGCCAGCACCCAGTTTTCGGTCAAGGAAAAACTGTTTTTT. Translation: CASTQFSVKEKLFF.

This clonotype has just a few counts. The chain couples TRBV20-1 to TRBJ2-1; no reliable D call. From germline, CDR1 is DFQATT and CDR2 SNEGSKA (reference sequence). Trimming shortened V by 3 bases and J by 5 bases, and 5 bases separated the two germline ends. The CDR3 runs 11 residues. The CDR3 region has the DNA TGCAGTGCTAGCCCCGACAATGAGCAGTTCTTC. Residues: CSASPDNEQFF.

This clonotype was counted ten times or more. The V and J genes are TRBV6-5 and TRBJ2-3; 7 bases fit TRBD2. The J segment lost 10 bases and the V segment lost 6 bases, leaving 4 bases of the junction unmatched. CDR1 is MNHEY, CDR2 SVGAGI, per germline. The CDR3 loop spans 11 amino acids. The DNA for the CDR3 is TGTGCCAGCAGCCCGGGAGGAGCGCAGTATTTT. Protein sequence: CASSPGGAQYF.

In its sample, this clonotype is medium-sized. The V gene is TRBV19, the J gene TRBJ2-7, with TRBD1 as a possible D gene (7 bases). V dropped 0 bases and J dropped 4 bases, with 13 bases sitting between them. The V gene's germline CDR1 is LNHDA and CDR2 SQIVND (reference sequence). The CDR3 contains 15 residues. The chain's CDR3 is CASSIDSRGTYEQYF. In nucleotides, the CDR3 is TGTGCCAGTAGTATAGACTCCAGGGGGACTTACGAGCAGTACTTC.

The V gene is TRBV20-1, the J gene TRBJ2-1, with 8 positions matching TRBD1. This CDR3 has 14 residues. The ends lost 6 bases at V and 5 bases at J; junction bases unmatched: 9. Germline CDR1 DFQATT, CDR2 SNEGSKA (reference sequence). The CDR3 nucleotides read TGCAGTGCCAGGACAGGGTCTATGAACAATGAGCAGTTCTTC. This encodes CSARTGSMNNEQFF.

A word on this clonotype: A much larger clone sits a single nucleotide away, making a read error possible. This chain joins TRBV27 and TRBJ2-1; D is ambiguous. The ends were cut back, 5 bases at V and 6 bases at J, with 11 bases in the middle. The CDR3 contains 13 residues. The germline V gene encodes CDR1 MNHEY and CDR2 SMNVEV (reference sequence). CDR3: CASSPTNFNEQFF. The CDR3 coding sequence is TGTGCCAGCAGTCCGACCAACTTCAATGAGCAGTTCTTC.

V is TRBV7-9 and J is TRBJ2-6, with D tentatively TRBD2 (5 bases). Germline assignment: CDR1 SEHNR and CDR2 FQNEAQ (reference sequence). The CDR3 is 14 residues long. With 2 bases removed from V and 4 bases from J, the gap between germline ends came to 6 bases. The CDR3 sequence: CASSLIAGANVLTF. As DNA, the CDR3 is TGTGCCAGCAGCTTAATAGCGGGGGCCAACGTCCTGACTTTC.